The present T cell receptor (beta chain) was sequenced within a study of CD8+ T cells in alopecia areata. Study in general: In an open-label trial, patients got 5 to 10 mg tofacitinib twice daily. Broader study findings: Across lesional scalp, and particularly alopecia totalis/universalis, clonality surpassed that of normal scalp.

There are 15 residues in the CDR3. Germline CDR1 reads MGHRA; CDR2 reads YSYEKL. Trimming stripped 4 bases from V and 5 bases from J, with 18 bases between. A word on this clone: Its target is unknown.

cDNA reverse transcribed from extracted RNA served as the sequencing template. Sequencing used immunoSEQ multiplex PCR; TCRdb keeps in-frame clones, though not all of them. The sample shows 61,000 or so clones, 90% to 97% of them seen only once. The clonotype comes from a human donor with alopecia areata. V gene TRBV4-1 combines with J gene TRBJ2-7, with a weak D call TRBD1 (5 bases). The sequencing used CD8+ T cells sorted from blood, collected at week 0. The CDR3 sequence: CASSLGSWVGDEQYF. Written as DNA, the CDR3 is TGCGCCAGCAGCCTTGGCTCGTGGGTAGGGGACGAGCAGTACTTC.